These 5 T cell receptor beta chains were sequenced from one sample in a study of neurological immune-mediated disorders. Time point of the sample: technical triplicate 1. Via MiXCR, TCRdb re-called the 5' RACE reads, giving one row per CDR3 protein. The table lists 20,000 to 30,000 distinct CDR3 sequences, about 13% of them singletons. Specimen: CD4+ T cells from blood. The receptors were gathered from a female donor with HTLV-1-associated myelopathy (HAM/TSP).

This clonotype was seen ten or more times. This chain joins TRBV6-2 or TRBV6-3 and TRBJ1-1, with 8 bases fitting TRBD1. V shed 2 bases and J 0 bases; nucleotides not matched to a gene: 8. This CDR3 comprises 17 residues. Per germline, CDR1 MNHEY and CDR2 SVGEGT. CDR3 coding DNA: TGTGCCAGCAGTTACCATACAGGGGGTGTCTTGAACACTGAAGCTTTCTTT. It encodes CASSYHTGGVLNTEAFF.

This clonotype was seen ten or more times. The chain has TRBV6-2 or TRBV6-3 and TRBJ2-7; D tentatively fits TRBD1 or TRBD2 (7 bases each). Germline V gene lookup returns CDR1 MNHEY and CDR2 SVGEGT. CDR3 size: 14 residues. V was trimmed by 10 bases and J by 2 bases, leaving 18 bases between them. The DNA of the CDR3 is TGTGCCACCCGACGGCAGGGGGGGACCTACGAGCAGTACTTC. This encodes CATRRQGGTYEQYF.

CDR3 nucleotides: TGTGCCAGCAGTGAATCTTGGGCGGTCAATGAGCAGTTCTTC. This gives the protein CASSESWAVNEQFF. The rearrangement links TRBV6-1 to TRBJ2-1; no definite D call. Trimming took off 2 bases at V and 6 bases at J, with 11 bases between the two ends. The CDR3 has 14 residues. Germline assignment: CDR1 MNHNS and CDR2 SASEGT.

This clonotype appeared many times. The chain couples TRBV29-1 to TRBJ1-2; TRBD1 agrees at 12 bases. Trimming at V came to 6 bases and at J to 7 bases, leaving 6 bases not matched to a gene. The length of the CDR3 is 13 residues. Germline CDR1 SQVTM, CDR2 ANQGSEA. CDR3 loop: CSVTGQGASGYTF. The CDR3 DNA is TGCAGCGTGACGGGACAGGGGGCAAGTGGCTACACCTTC.

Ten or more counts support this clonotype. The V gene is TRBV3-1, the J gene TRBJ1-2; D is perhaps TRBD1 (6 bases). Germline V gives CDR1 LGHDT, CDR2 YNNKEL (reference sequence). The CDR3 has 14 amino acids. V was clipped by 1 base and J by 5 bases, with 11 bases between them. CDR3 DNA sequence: TGTGCCAGCAGCCAAGGGGCAGGGGAGTATGGCTACACCTTC. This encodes CASSQGAGEYGYTF.